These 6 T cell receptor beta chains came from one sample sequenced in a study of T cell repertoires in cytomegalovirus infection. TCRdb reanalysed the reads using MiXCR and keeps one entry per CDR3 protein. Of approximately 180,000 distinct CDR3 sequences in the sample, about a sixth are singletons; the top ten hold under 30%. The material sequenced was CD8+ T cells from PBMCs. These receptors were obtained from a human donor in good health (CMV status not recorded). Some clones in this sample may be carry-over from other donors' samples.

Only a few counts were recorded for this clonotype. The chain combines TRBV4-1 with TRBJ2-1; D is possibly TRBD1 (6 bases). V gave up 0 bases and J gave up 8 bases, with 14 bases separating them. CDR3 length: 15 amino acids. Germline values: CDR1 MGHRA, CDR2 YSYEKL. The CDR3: CASSQERTDNHEQFF. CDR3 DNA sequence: TGCGCCAGCAGCCAAGAGAGGACAGACAACCATGAGCAGTTCTTC.

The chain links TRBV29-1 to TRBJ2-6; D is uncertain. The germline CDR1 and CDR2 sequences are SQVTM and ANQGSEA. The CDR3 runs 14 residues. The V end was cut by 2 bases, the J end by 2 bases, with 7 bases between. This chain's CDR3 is CSVESGAGANVLTF. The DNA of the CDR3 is TGCAGCGTTGAAAGTGGAGCTGGGGCCAACGTCCTGACTTTC.

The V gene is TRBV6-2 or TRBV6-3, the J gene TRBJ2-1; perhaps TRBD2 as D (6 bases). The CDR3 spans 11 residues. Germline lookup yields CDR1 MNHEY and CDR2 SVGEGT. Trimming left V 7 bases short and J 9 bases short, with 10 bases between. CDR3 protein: CASTLSGEQFF. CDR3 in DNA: TGTGCCAGCACCCTTAGCGGTGAGCAGTTCTTC.

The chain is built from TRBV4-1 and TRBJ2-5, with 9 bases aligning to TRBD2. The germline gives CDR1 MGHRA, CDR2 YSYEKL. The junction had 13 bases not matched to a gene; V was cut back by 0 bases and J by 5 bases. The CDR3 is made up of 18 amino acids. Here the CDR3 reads CASSQDTFERGALETQYF. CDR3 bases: TGCGCCAGCAGCCAAGATACGTTCGAGCGGGGGGCTTTGGAGACCCAGTACTTC.

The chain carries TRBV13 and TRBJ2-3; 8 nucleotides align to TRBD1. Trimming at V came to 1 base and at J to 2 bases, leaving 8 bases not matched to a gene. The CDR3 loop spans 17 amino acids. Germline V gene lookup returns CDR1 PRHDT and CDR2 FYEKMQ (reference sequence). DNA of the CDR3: TGTGCCAGCAGCTTAGCCCGGACAGGGATGGTCACAGATACGCAGTATTTT. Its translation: CASSLARTGMVTDTQYF.

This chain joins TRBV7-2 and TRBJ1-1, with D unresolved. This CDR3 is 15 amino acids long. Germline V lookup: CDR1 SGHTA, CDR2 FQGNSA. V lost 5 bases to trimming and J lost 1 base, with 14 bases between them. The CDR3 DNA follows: TGTGCCAGCAGCGCAGCCAGTGGGGAGAACACTGAAGCTTTCTTT. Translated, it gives CASSAASGENTEAFF.